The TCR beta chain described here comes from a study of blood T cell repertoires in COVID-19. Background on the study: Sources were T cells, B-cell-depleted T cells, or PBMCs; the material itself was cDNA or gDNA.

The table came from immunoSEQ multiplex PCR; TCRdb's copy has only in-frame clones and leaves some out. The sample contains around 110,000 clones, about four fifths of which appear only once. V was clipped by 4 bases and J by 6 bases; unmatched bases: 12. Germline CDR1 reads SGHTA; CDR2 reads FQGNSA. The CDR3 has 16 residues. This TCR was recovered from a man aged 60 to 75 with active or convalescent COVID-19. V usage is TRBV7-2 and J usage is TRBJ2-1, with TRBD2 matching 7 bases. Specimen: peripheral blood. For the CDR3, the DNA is TGTGCCAGCAGCTCCGACGGCCTAGCGGCCAGCAATGAGCAGTTCTTC. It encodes CASSSDGLAASNEQFF.